These 5 T cell receptor beta chains share one sample of origin, sequenced in a study of early T cells in non-severe SARS-CoV-2 infection. TCRdb itself ran the 5' RACE reads through MiXCR, one entry per CDR3 protein. The repertoire holds 60,000 to 75,000 distinct CDR3 sequences, with roughly 12% as singletons. Sequences were derived from whole blood, sampled at baseline. The source is an adult who was a healthcare worker with PCR-confirmed SARS-CoV-2 infection or an uninfected control (not recorded which).

By its share, this clonotype is medium-sized. The V gene is TRBV7-8, the J gene TRBJ1-5, with D hard to call. This CDR3 has 15 residues. The germline V gene encodes CDR1 SGHVS and CDR2 FQNEAQ. V lost 0 bases and J 3 bases, leaving 9 bases between the germline ends. In nucleotides, the CDR3 is TGTGCCAGCAGCTTAGCGCCCTCCGCCAATCAGCCCCAGCATTTT. This codes for CASSLAPSANQPQHF.

This clonotype was recorded a few times. The chain uses TRBV28 and TRBJ2-3; D perhaps matches TRBD1 (6 bases). The CDR3 runs 15 residues. V was cut by 5 bases and J by 2 bases, with 14 bases left in between. The germline CDR1 and CDR2 sequences are MDHEN and SYDVKM. DNA of the CDR3: TGTGCCAGCAGTCCCCCGGGACACCTCACAGATACGCAGTATTTT. Amino acid sequence: CASSPPGHLTDTQYF.

The rearrangement links TRBV7-7 to TRBJ2-1, with TRBD2 matching 9 bases. Germline V gives CDR1 SSHAT, CDR2 FNYEAQ (reference sequence). The CDR3 consists of 15 residues. V lost 1 base and J lost 6; bases outside the gene matches: 4. The CDR3 protein is CASSLGTSEGNEQFF. CDR3 coding DNA: TGTGCCAGCAGCTTAGGGACTAGCGAGGGCAATGAGCAGTTCTTC. The variable domain in full, with the rest retrieved from reference TRBV7-7 and TRBJ2-1, is GAGVSQSPRYKVTKRGQDVTLRCDPISSHATLYWYQQALGQGPEFLTYFNYEAQPDKSGLPSDRFSAERPEGSISTLTIQRTEQRDSAMYRCASSLGTSEGNEQFFGPGTRLTVL.

The V call is TRBV5-1, the J call TRBJ2-1; D may be TRBD2 (7 bases). Germline V gene sequence: CDR1 SGHRS, CDR2 YFSETQ. With 4 bases removed from V and 8 bases from J, the gap between germline ends came to 19 bases. The CDR3 runs to 15 residues. In DNA, the CDR3 is TGCGCCAGCAGCCCCTCCGTGGGGGGGCTGGATGAGCAGTTCTTC. Its translation is CASSPSVGGLDEQFF. The full variable domain, in which reference TRBV5-1 and TRBJ2-1 provide the parts outside the CDR3, is KAGVTQTPRYLIKTRGQQVTLSCSPISGHRSVSWYQQTPGQGLQFLFEYFSETQRNKGNFPGRFSGRQFSNSRSEMNVSTLELGDSALYLCASSPSVGGLDEQFFGPGTRLTVL.

This clonotype was counted a few times. The rearrangement uses TRBV6-5 and TRBJ2-7; no firm D call. The V gene's germline CDR1 is MNHEY and CDR2 SVGAGI. The CDR3 contains 12 residues. Trimming cost V 7 bases and J 6 bases, with 13 bases left between them. Here the CDR3 reads CASKNLVSEQYF. The CDR3 DNA reads as TGTGCCAGCAAGAACCTAGTCTCCGAGCAGTACTTC.